Sequencing of this T cell receptor (beta chain) was carried out in a study of type 1 regulatory T cells. V dropped 5 bases and J dropped 5; count of bases not matched to a gene: 8. Germline-derived CDR1 and CDR2 are DFQATT and SNEGSKA (reference sequence). This CDR3 region has 13 residues. TCRdb reprocessed the reads via MiXCR and lists one record per CDR3 protein. Among 60,000 to 80,000 distinct CDR3 sequences listed, about 69% were seen once. Note on this clonotype: Antigen specificity is unknown.

Sample: cultured T cells, either the whole culture or a sorted T cell fraction (not recorded which). Regarding subset: Tr1-enriched cell product generated in vitro against host alloantigens. The J gene is TRBJ1-1, the V gene TRBV20-1; 7 bases line up with TRBD1. This TCR came from a human donor in good health. The CDR3 DNA is TGCAGTGCTGCCCGACAGGGAGGTACTGAAGCTTTCTTT. It codes for CSAARQGGTEAFF.